What follows is one T cell receptor beta chain and its context. This record comes from a study of control samples from healthy donors and cancer patients. V shed 3 bases and J shed 5 bases, with 10 bases lying between them. This CDR3 region has 14 residues. CDR1 LNHDA and CDR2 SQIVND come from the germline V gene (reference sequence). Repertoires were generated with immunoSEQ multiplex PCR, while TCRdb's copy carries only in-frame clones and drops some. This sample has more than 85,000 clones; 90% occur once, and the top ten carry 4% to 5.5%. The chain carries TRBV19 and TRBJ2-2, with D possibly TRBD2 on 5 matching bases. The sequence was collected from a human donor in good health. The donor label of this sample is uncertain. The sample consisted of blood. As DNA, the CDR3 is TGTGCCAGTAGTATCCTCGAGGGTACCGGGGAGCTGTTTTTT. Protein product: CASSILEGTGELFF.